This T cell receptor beta chain was identified in a study of T cell responses to AZD1222 COVID-19 vaccine. CDR3 length: 17 residues. Germline V CDR1 and CDR2: SGDLS, YYNGEE. The V and J ends lost 4 bases and 2 bases, in that order; junction bases with no gene match: 10. Of note for this clone: Its antigen is not identified.

Study-level results: It should be noted that donors were predominantly white British and more often female, and clonal diversity was possibly underestimated. Increased Spike-specific TCR breadth and depth were observed after two AZD1222 doses. It was only after the peak T cell response that any repertoires were sampled.

The data were produced by immunoSEQ multiplex PCR, yet TCRdb's version contains in-frame clones alone and is incomplete. This sample has some 140,000 clones; 70% to 90% occur once, and the top ten carry 5.5%. The rearrangement joins TRBV9 to TRBJ1-2; 11 nucleotides line up with TRBD1. This clonotype originated in an adult in good health. The source was peripheral blood, collected on day 0 of MenACWY control vaccination. The CDR3 region is CASSLRGGTGGNYGYTF. The CDR3 nucleotides read TGTGCCAGCAGCCTACGGGGAGGGACAGGGGGGAACTATGGCTACACCTTC. Complete variable domain (other parts from reference TRBV9 and TRBJ1-2): DSGVTQTPKHLITATGQRVTLRCSPRSGDLSVYWYQQSLDQGLQFLIQYYNGEERAKGNILERFSAQQFPDLHSELNLSSLELGDSALYFCASSLRGGTGGNYGYTFGSGTRLTVV.